These T cell receptor beta chains were read from a single sample in a study of regulatory T cells in long-lasting Graves disease. TCRdb reprocessed the multiplex PCR reads with MiXCR, giving one entry per CDR3 protein. The sample has some 340,000 distinct CDR3 sequences; 12% are singletons. In addition, the sample was reused for a study of T cells in Graves' hyperthyroidism and ophthalmopathy.

Sequences were derived from peripheral blood mononuclear cells (PBMCs), sampled at new diagnosis, from a patient treated with antithyroid drugs. The receptors here all came from a woman younger than 30 with Graves disease. Each CDR3 is given with its conserved first and last residue. The D gene is left open where the match is weak. A clone size is listed for some rows: how often the clone was seen (once, few, many), or a class if it is expanded.

v_gene: TRBV4-2; abundance: few; j_gene: TRBJ2-1; d_gene: .; CDR3nt: TGTGCCAGCAGCCAAGAGGGGGCGTTTTACAATGAGCAGTTCTTC; CDR3aa: CASSQEGAFYNEQFF
v_gene: TRBV20-1; abundance: .; j_gene: TRBJ2-1; d_gene: .; CDR3nt: TGCAGTGCTAGCGGGGGCCCTGGTCGGGTCTTC; CDR3aa: CSASGGPGRVF
v_gene: TRBV3-1; abundance: many; j_gene: TRBJ2-1; d_gene: TRBD2; CDR3nt: TGTGCCAGCAGCCCCAACCCACTAGCGGGGGGGGCCTACAATGAGCAGTTCTTC; CDR3aa: CASSPNPLAGGAYNEQFF
v_gene: TRBV9; abundance: many; j_gene: TRBJ1-1; d_gene: .; CDR3nt: TGTGCCAGCAGCGTAGCGGCAGGTATGAACACTGAAGCTTTCTTT; CDR3aa: CASSVAAGMNTEAFF
v_gene: TRBV29-1; abundance: .; j_gene: TRBJ1-1; d_gene: TRBD1; CDR3nt: TGCAGCGTTGAGTGGAGACAGGGGGCCTCTGAAGCTTTCTTT; CDR3aa: CSVEWRQGASEAFF
v_gene: TRBV5-1; abundance: many; j_gene: TRBJ1-1; d_gene: .; CDR3nt: TGCGCCAGCAGCTTGGACCCCGACAGAATGAACACTGAAGCTTTCTTT; CDR3aa: CASSLDPDRMNTEAFF
v_gene: TRBV28; abundance: few; j_gene: TRBJ1-2; d_gene: .; CDR3nt: TGTGCCAGCGCAACCGCCGGAGGCTATGGCTACACCTTC; CDR3aa: CASATAGGYGYTF
v_gene: TRBV4-2; abundance: .; j_gene: TRBJ2-1; d_gene: TRBD2; CDR3nt: TGTGCCAGCAGCCCCGGGGGGGGGGACCATGAGCAGTTCTTC; CDR3aa: CASSPGGGDHEQFF
v_gene: TRBV11-2; abundance: many; j_gene: TRBJ1-4; d_gene: TRBD1; CDR3nt: TGTGCCAGCAGCTTAGAATATGACAGGGGTGAAAAACTGTTTTTT; CDR3aa: CASSLEYDRGEKLFF
v_gene: TRBV27; abundance: .; j_gene: TRBJ1-1; d_gene: .; CDR3nt: TGTGCCAGCAGCAGCCTACCCAGGGTGAAAGCTTTCTTT; CDR3aa: CASSSLPRVKAFF
v_gene: TRBV7-9; abundance: few; j_gene: TRBJ2-1; d_gene: TRBD2; CDR3nt: TGTGCCAGCAGCTTAGGTACTAGCGGGGGCTCCTACAATGAGCAGTTCTTC; CDR3aa: CASSLGTSGGSYNEQFF
v_gene: TRBV9; abundance: few; j_gene: TRBJ2-2; d_gene: .; CDR3nt: TGTGCCAGCAGCGTAGCCTCGAACACCGGGGAGCTGTTTTTT; CDR3aa: CASSVASNTGELFF
v_gene: TRBV20-1; abundance: .; j_gene: TRBJ1-3; d_gene: .; CDR3nt: TGCAGTGCTAGAGATAAGGGCTCCGGAAACACCATATATTTT; CDR3aa: CSARDKGSGNTIYF
v_gene: TRBV7-3; abundance: many; j_gene: TRBJ2-2; d_gene: TRBD2; CDR3nt: TGTGCCAGCAGTTCCACGGGAGGCAACACCGGGGAGCTGTTTTTT; CDR3aa: CASSSTGGNTGELFF
v_gene: TRBV3-1; abundance: many; j_gene: TRBJ1-5; d_gene: .; CDR3nt: TGTGCCAGCAGCCAAGATCCCAATCAGCCCCAGCATTTT; CDR3aa: CASSQDPNQPQHF
v_gene: TRBV5-1; abundance: many; j_gene: TRBJ2-7; d_gene: .; CDR3nt: TGCGCCAGCAGCCATTGGCCAGGGATCGGCGAGCAGTACTTC; CDR3aa: CASSHWPGIGEQYF
v_gene: TRBV20-1; abundance: few; j_gene: TRBJ1-5; d_gene: TRBD1; CDR3nt: TGCAGTGCTCGGACAGGGGGGCCAAATCAGCCCCAGCATTTT; CDR3aa: CSARTGGPNQPQHF
v_gene: TRBV13; abundance: .; j_gene: TRBJ1-2; d_gene: .; CDR3nt: TGTGCCAGCAGCTTAGAGCCCAGAATAAAAAAGATGAGTGGCTACACCTTC; CDR3aa: CASSLEPRIKKMSGYTF
v_gene: TRBV29-1; abundance: many; j_gene: TRBJ2-5; d_gene: .; CDR3nt: TGCAGCGCCTCCGGGCAGGGTAGGATTGAGACCCAGTACTTC; CDR3aa: CSASGQGRIETQYF
v_gene: TRBV7-9; abundance: many; j_gene: TRBJ2-3; d_gene: TRBD2; CDR3nt: TGTGCCAGCAGCCTGAGTACTAGCGGGAATACAGATACGCAGTATTTT; CDR3aa: CASSLSTSGNTDTQYF
v_gene: TRBV10-3; abundance: few; j_gene: TRBJ1-2; d_gene: TRBD1; CDR3nt: TGTGCCATCACCCCGGACAGGGACCAACCGCTATATGGCTACACCTTC; CDR3aa: CAITPDRDQPLYGYTF
v_gene: TRBV5-1; abundance: few; j_gene: TRBJ1-2; d_gene: TRBD1; CDR3nt: TGCGCCAGCAGCGTGAACAGGGGGCTCAACTATGGCTACACCTTC; CDR3aa: CASSVNRGLNYGYTF
v_gene: TRBV12-3/TRBV12-4; abundance: many; j_gene: TRBJ2-1; d_gene: .; CDR3nt: TGTGCCAGCAGATCGACTAGGGCAGTACATTTGAATGAGCAGTTCTTC; CDR3aa: CASRSTRAVHLNEQFF
v_gene: TRBV20-1; abundance: .; j_gene: TRBJ2-3; d_gene: TRBD2; CDR3nt: TGCAGTGCTAGGTCTAGCGGGGGGGATACGCAGTATTTT; CDR3aa: CSARSSGGDTQYF
v_gene: TRBV7-2; abundance: .; j_gene: TRBJ1-2; d_gene: .; CDR3nt: TGTGCCAGCAGCGTCCGGGACACAGCTAACTATGGCTACACCTTC; CDR3aa: CASSVRDTANYGYTF
v_gene: TRBV9; abundance: .; j_gene: TRBJ2-1; d_gene: .; CDR3nt: TGTGCCAGCACTCTCGCGGGCTCCTCCTACAATGAGCAGTTCTTC; CDR3aa: CASTLAGSSYNEQFF
v_gene: TRBV30; abundance: .; j_gene: TRBJ1-6; d_gene: TRBD1; CDR3nt: TGTGCCTGGGTGAAGACAGGGGAATCGTCCTATAATTCACCCCTCCACTTT; CDR3aa: CAWVKTGESSYNSPLHF
v_gene: TRBV5-1; abundance: few; j_gene: TRBJ1-1; d_gene: .; CDR3nt: TGCGCCAGCAGCGGGGGACCTGAAGCTTTCTTT; CDR3aa: CASSGGPEAFF
v_gene: TRBV4-1; abundance: few; j_gene: TRBJ2-7; d_gene: .; CDR3nt: TGCGCCAGCAGGGGGCTTCACTACGAGCAGTACTTC; CDR3aa: CASRGLHYEQYF
v_gene: TRBV3-1; abundance: many; j_gene: TRBJ2-7; d_gene: .; CDR3nt: TGTGCCAGCAGCCCTGACGGACAGAGCGAGCAGTACTTC; CDR3aa: CASSPDGQSEQYF
v_gene: TRBV5-1; abundance: .; j_gene: TRBJ1-6; d_gene: .; CDR3nt: TGCGCCAGCAGCCGGACCTCCCCGGGAAATTCACCCCTCCACTTT; CDR3aa: CASSRTSPGNSPLHF
v_gene: TRBV20-1; abundance: many; j_gene: TRBJ1-2; d_gene: .; CDR3nt: TGCAGTGCTAGAGATAAATCGGGGACATATAGTACTTATGGCTACACCTTC; CDR3aa: CSARDKSGTYSTYGYTF
v_gene: TRBV5-1; abundance: many; j_gene: TRBJ1-2; d_gene: .; CDR3nt: TGCGCCAGCAGCTTGGCCGCCTTTTCGGGCTACACCTTC; CDR3aa: CASSLAAFSGYTF
v_gene: TRBV27; abundance: many; j_gene: TRBJ2-2; d_gene: .; CDR3nt: TGTGCCAGCAGGCTCGCCATTCACACCGGGGAGCTGTTTTTT; CDR3aa: CASRLAIHTGELFF
v_gene: TRBV29-1; abundance: .; j_gene: TRBJ2-3; d_gene: .; CDR3nt: TGCAGCGCCGAAGCTGGTAGCGGCCTGGCCACAGATACGCAGTATTTT; CDR3aa: CSAEAGSGLATDTQYF
v_gene: TRBV6-2/TRBV6-3; abundance: few; j_gene: TRBJ2-2; d_gene: .; CDR3nt: TGTGCCAGCAGTTACCGGCGGGGGCGCCGGACCGGGGAGCTGTTTTTT; CDR3aa: CASSYRRGRRTGELFF
v_gene: TRBV20-1; abundance: .; j_gene: TRBJ1-6; d_gene: .; CDR3nt: TGCAGTGCTAGACTTTTCCCCTGGAGCTCCTATAATTCACCCCTCCACTTT; CDR3aa: CSARLFPWSSYNSPLHF
v_gene: TRBV7-2; abundance: many; j_gene: TRBJ1-1; d_gene: .; CDR3nt: TGTGCCAGCAGCTTAGCGCGGTTTGAAGCTTTCTTT; CDR3aa: CASSLARFEAFF
v_gene: TRBV6-1; abundance: many; j_gene: TRBJ2-3; d_gene: .; CDR3nt: TGTGCCAGCATGGGGGGGGCGAGCACAGATACGCAGTATTTT; CDR3aa: CASMGGASTDTQYF
v_gene: TRBV11-2; abundance: many; j_gene: TRBJ2-3; d_gene: .; CDR3nt: TGTGCCAGCAGCTTAGCGGGGCCGCCCGCAGATACGCAGTATTTT; CDR3aa: CASSLAGPPADTQYF
v_gene: TRBV5-1; abundance: many; j_gene: TRBJ2-1; d_gene: TRBD2; CDR3nt: TGCGCCAGCAGCCCTGGGGCTAGCGGCGACAATGAGCAGTTCTTC; CDR3aa: CASSPGASGDNEQFF
v_gene: TRBV12-3/TRBV12-4; abundance: .; j_gene: TRBJ2-6; d_gene: .; CDR3nt: TGTGCCAGCAGCCGGGACACCCAACCGCCGCCTGGGGCCAACGTCCTGACTTTC; CDR3aa: CASSRDTQPPPGANVLTF
v_gene: TRBV2; abundance: many; j_gene: TRBJ2-3; d_gene: .; CDR3nt: TGTGCCAGCATGACTAGAAGCACAGATACGCAGTATTTT; CDR3aa: CASMTRSTDTQYF
v_gene: TRBV7-9; abundance: many; j_gene: TRBJ1-1; d_gene: .; CDR3nt: TGTGCCAGCAGCTTAGGAGGGATAACTGAAGCTTTCTTT; CDR3aa: CASSLGGITEAFF